Listed here are 5 T cell receptor beta chains from one sample, sequenced in a study of blood T cells in healthy people across ages. A second about 7 to 12 cycle PCR used barcoded and J-beta primers. Using its own MiXCR run on the 5' RACE reads, TCRdb lists one record per CDR3 protein. The sample includes 500,000 to 700,000 distinct CDR3 sequences, about 30% of them seen just once. Sequencing used blood. These TCRs come from a woman of 80 years or more in good health.

The V call is TRBV15, the J call TRBJ1-6; 7 positions match TRBD1. The CDR3 loop spans 15 amino acids. Germline V gene lookup returns CDR1 LNHNV and CDR2 YYDKDF (reference sequence). The V segment lost 3 bases and the J segment 10 bases; nucleotides outside the gene matches: 9. CDR3 sequence reads: CATSSDRVKGSPLHF. The DNA for the CDR3 is TGTGCCACCAGCAGTGACAGGGTGAAAGGGTCACCCCTCCACTTT.

This clonotype was detected many times. The chain recombines TRBV20-1 with TRBJ2-3; no clear D. Germline CDR1 reads DFQATT; CDR2 reads SNEGSKA (reference sequence). The germline V and J ends were trimmed by 5 bases and 4 bases, with 16 bases remaining between them. This CDR3 contains 14 residues. The CDR3 reads CSASLLNSADTQYF. The CDR3 DNA follows: TGCAGTGCTTCTCTTCTGAACAGCGCAGATACGCAGTATTTT.

The chain recombines TRBV10-3 with TRBJ2-7, with 11 nucleotides matching TRBD1. This CDR3 is 15 amino acids long. V gave up 8 bases and J gave up 3 bases; unmatched junction bases: 9. CDR1 is ENHRY and CDR2 is SYGVKD in the germline V gene. CDR3 in amino acids: CAIQGPGTGGYEQYF. The CDR3 DNA reads as TGTGCCATCCAAGGCCCCGGGACAGGGGGCTACGAGCAGTACTTC.

This clonotype was detected many times. The V call is TRBV14, the J call TRBJ2-3; D is ambiguous. Germline CDR1 SGHDN, CDR2 FVKESK. V dropped 0 bases and J dropped 2 bases, with 6 bases sitting between them. The CDR3 covers 14 residues. The CDR3 here is CASSQDYATDTQYF. The CDR3 region has the DNA TGTGCCAGCAGCCAAGACTACGCCACAGATACGCAGTATTTT. The variable domain in full, with the rest retrieved from reference TRBV14 and TRBJ2-3, is EAGVTQFPSHSVIEKGQTVTLRCDPISGHDNLYWYRRVMGKEIKFLLHFVKESKQDESGMPNNRFLAERTGGTYSTLKVQPAELEDSGVYFCASSQDYATDTQYFGPGTRLTVL.

The rearrangement links TRBV5-8 to TRBJ2-6; the D is unclear. V shed 5 bases and J shed 3 bases, with 12 bases lying between them. The germline V gene has CDR1 SGHTS and CDR2 YDEGEE. This CDR3 comprises 15 residues. This chain's CDR3 is CASRTDSYGANVLTF. As DNA, the CDR3 is TGTGCCAGCAGGACGGATTCTTATGGGGCCAACGTCCTGACTTTC.